The 4 T cell receptor beta chains presented below share a single source sample, sequenced in a study of T cells in Graves' hyperthyroidism and ophthalmopathy. TCR beta CDR3 sequences were amplified from RNA transcripts. The study used the HTBI primer set for a first-round RT-PCR of the TCR CDR3. TCRdb re-called the multiplex PCR reads through MiXCR, storing one row per CDR3 protein. The sample lists 500,000 to 650,000 distinct CDR3 sequences; around 13% were seen once. The sequenced material came from blood. These receptors originate from a middle-aged woman with Graves' hyperthyroidism.

This chain uses TRBV6-2 or TRBV6-3 with TRBJ1-5; a possible D gene is TRBD1 (5 bases). The length of the CDR3 is 13 residues. The germline gives CDR1 MNHEY, CDR2 SVGEGT. V gave up 8 bases and J gave up 5 bases, with 13 bases separating them. The CDR3 region has the DNA TGTGCCAGCGAAGTAACAGGAGATCAGCCCCAGCATTTT. Translation: CASEVTGDQPQHF.

The V gene is TRBV10-1, the J gene TRBJ1-2, with D possibly TRBD1 on 5 matching bases. CDR1 is WNHNN and CDR2 is SYGVQD in the germline V gene (reference sequence). The CDR3 is made up of 14 amino acids. V was cut by 2 bases and J by 1 base, with 8 bases left in between. The CDR3 sequence is CASSETGYNYGYTF. CDR3 nucleotides: TGCGCCAGCAGTGAGACAGGCTATAACTATGGCTACACCTTC.

V and J are TRBV4-1 and TRBJ1-1, with D possibly TRBD1 on 6 matching bases. The CDR3 has 18 amino acids. Germline CDR1 MGHRA, CDR2 YSYEKL. With 4 bases removed from V and 1 base from J, the gap between germline ends came to 22 bases. CDR3 coding DNA: TGCGCCAGCAGCCCCGCCTGGGGGGCAGGGGCCAAGAACACTGAAGCTTTCTTT. Translation: CASSPAWGAGAKNTEAFF.

This clonotype has ten or more counts. The chain links TRBV3-1 to TRBJ1-1; TRBD1 agrees at 10 bases. In germline, CDR1 is LGHDT, CDR2 YNNKEL (reference sequence). The CDR3 totals 16 residues. Trimming removed 6 bases from V and 7 bases from J; junction bases left unmatched: 14. CDR3 DNA sequence: TGTGCCAGCAGTTTTAAGGGGACAGGGGTTAGTAGTGAAGCTTTCTTT. Translated, it gives CASSFKGTGVSSEAFF.